This T cell receptor (beta chain) was recorded in a study of T cell repertoires in cytomegalovirus infection (dated by TCRdb to between 2019 and 2020). General notes on the study: Recently identified HLA-C-restricted CMV epitopes, whose presentation resists viral immunomodulation, were targeted by peptide stimulations together with well-studied HLA-B-restricted epitopes. Donor HLA type was relevant to the analysis, because carriage of CMV infection together with the matching HLA type was indicated by public TCR beta signatures.

The treatment or condition label corresponds to: in vitro stimulation with specific CMV peptide epitopes to enrich CMV-specific T cells. Sequenced using an Illumina HiSeq 1500. Using fastp trimming at Q25 and MiXCR clonotype assembly, TCRdb reanalyzed the public sequencing data and kept in-frame beta chains. CDR3 protein sequences are deduplicated, and each keeps its most common genes and DNA. The sample profile shows approximately 500,000 distinct CDR3 sequences; 30% to 40% of them were found once. The top ten constitute 17% of the sample. Cut back by 6 bases and 0 bases, the V and J ends lie 14 bases apart. For CDR1 and CDR2, the germline V gene (reference sequence) lists SEHNR and FQNEAQ. The CDR3 covers 15 residues, taking in both the cysteine and the phenylalanine. Only the CDR3 region is kept as DNA, spanning 45 bases read in frame from base 1. Overall results and qualifications from the work: The ex vivo response was dominated by HLA-C-restricted CMV-specific TCR beta clonotypes, which also provided the single most frequent clonotype in two of eight donors. In both this cohort and an independent cohort of 352 donors, the cumulative frequency of public TCR beta family members distinguished carriers of CMV infection plus the relevant HLA type.

This clonotype has only a few counts. This clone's antigen is unknown. The record has no base qualities; no much larger clone is one base away. The chain is assembled from TRBV7-9 and TRBJ2-5; TRBD1 is a possible D gene, resting on 5 matching bases. The TCR comes from a human donor in good health (CMV status not recorded). Some clones in this sample may be carry-over from other donors' samples. The sequencing used cultured PBMCs, collected from culture after CMV antigen stimulation. This receptor has the CDR3 CASSPRTLYQETQYF. At the DNA level, the sequence is TGTGCCAGCAGTCCACGGACACTGTACCAAGAGACCCAGTACTTC. With the portions outside the CDR3 filled from the reference TRBV7-9 and TRBJ2-5 genes, the complete variable region becomes DTGVSQNPRHKITKRGQNVTFRCDPISEHNRLYWYRQTLGQGPEFLTYFQNEAQLEKSRLLSDRFSAERPKGSFSTLEIQRTEQGDSAMYLCASSPRTLYQETQYFGPGTRLLVL.